The present T cell receptor (beta chain) was sequenced within a study of CD8+CD57+ T cells in acquired aplastic anemia. The germline V and J ends were trimmed by 2 bases and 9 bases, with 11 bases remaining between them. Germline CDR1 is MNHEY and CDR2 is SVGAGI. This CDR3 has 14 residues. TCR beta VDJ and CDR3 profiles were obtained from a genomic DNA template. TCRdb ran MiXCR on the reads and lists one entry per CDR3 protein. Of fewer than 250,000 distinct CDR3 sequences in the sample, 47% were seen once. All sequencing subjects had displayed CD8+CD57+ cell expansion on flow cytometry. The J gene is TRBJ1-6, the V gene TRBV6-5; no clear D gene. The source material was sorted CD4+, CD8+, or CD8+CD57+ T cells (not recorded which) from PBMCs. The clonotype comes from a human donor with aplastic anemia. The CDR3 loop reads CASSYGGSSSPLHF. The CDR3 nucleotides read TGTGCCAGCAGTTACGGAGGCAGTAGTTCACCCCTCCACTTT.